Below, 12 T cell receptor beta chains from the same sample are listed, as sequenced in a study of identical twins. Via MiXCR, TCRdb re-called the 5' RACE reads, giving one row per CDR3 protein. Counted here are roughly 1.6 million distinct CDR3 sequences, more than 30% occurring once; the ten biggest clones make up 0.25% to 0.3%. The sample comprised cord blood. The source of these receptors is a newborn girl in good health.

The sample holds a few counts of this clonotype. DNA of the CDR3: TGCAGTGCTAGTCCCAGGGGGTGGCAGCCCCAGCATTTT. Translating gives CSASPRGWQPQHF. The chain recombines TRBV20-1 with TRBJ1-5, with 7 bases fitting TRBD1. This CDR3 has 13 amino acids. Germline CDR1 DFQATT, CDR2 SNEGSKA (reference sequence). With V trimmed by 3 bases and J by 7 bases, 6 bases remained unmatched.

V gene TRBV7-9 combines with J gene TRBJ2-5; 9 bases agree with TRBD2. The V gene end was trimmed by 5 bases and the J gene end by 0 bases; junction bases not matched to a gene: 10. The CDR3 is 17 amino acids. CDR1 is SEHNR, CDR2 FQNEAQ, per germline (reference sequence). As DNA, the CDR3 is TGTGCCAGCAGCGCGCCGGGACTAGCTCGGTACCAAGAGACCCAGTACTTC. Protein product: CASSAPGLARYQETQYF.

This clonotype was observed a few times. V and J are TRBV28 and TRBJ2-1; perhaps TRBD1 as D (7 bases). The CDR3 runs 17 residues. Trimming took off 1 base at V and 2 bases at J, with 15 bases between the two ends. Germline V gene lookup returns CDR1 MDHEN and CDR2 SYDVKM. In nucleotides, the CDR3 is TGTGCCAGCAGTTTATATTACCAGGGGGGCGCCTACAATGAGCAGTTCTTC. Its protein product is CASSLYYQGGAYNEQFF.

The J gene is TRBJ2-3, the V gene TRBV9; D is uncertain. The CDR3 is 14 residues long. The V end was cut by 1 base, the J end by 2 bases, with 8 bases between. Germline assignment: CDR1 SGDLS and CDR2 YYNGEE. CDR3 in DNA: TGTGCCAGCAGCGTAACCCCGCTCACAGATACGCAGTATTTT. It is translated as CASSVTPLTDTQYF.

The chain employs TRBV4-1 and TRBJ2-1; 14 bases map to TRBD2. The trim removed 6 bases at V and 10 bases at J, leaving 8 bases unmatched. The CDR3 is made up of 15 amino acids. The germline gives CDR1 MGHRA, CDR2 YSYEKL. CDR3 coding DNA: TGCGCCAGCAGACCCGGACTAGCGGGGGGTTTGGAGCAGTTCTTC. Translated: CASRPGLAGGLEQFF.

The chain links TRBV20-1 to TRBJ2-3; tentatively, D is TRBD1 or TRBD2 (5 bases each). The CDR3 sequence is 14 residues long. Germline CDR1 and CDR2: DFQATT and SNEGSKA (reference sequence). The CDR3 sequence: CSVTRDRSTDTQYF. CDR3 nucleotides: TGCAGCGTAACCCGGGACCGTAGTACAGATACGCAGTATTTT.

The rearrangement uses TRBV28 and TRBJ1-4; 12 bases are a match to TRBD1. V lost 6 bases, J lost 2 bases, and 4 bases stayed unmatched. This CDR3 is built from 16 residues. Germline-derived CDR1 and CDR2 are MDHEN and SYDVKM. The CDR3 loop reads CASRRDRGPTNEKLFF. The CDR3 coding sequence is TGTGCCAGCAGGAGGGACAGGGGGCCGACTAATGAAAAACTGTTTTTT.

The sample holds a few counts of this clonotype. The chain employs TRBV28 and TRBJ2-5; TRBD2 might be the D (5 bases). V was clipped by 1 base and J by 5 bases, with 11 bases between them. The CDR3 contains 14 residues. The germline V gene has CDR1 MDHEN and CDR2 SYDVKM. Written as DNA, the CDR3 is TGTGCCAGCAGTTTATCCCCGGGGATTGAGACCCAGTACTTC. It encodes CASSLSPGIETQYF.

This clonotype has just one count. The rearrangement links TRBV18 to TRBJ1-6; possible D gene TRBD1, 5 bases. The CDR3 is 16 residues long. The V gene lost 4 bases and the J gene lost 10 bases, with 20 bases spanning the gap. Germline V CDR1 and CDR2: KGHSH, LQKENI. The CDR3 nucleotides read TGTGCCAGCTCACTTCAGTACAGGATCGGTAGCTCACCCCTCCACTTT. This encodes CASSLQYRIGSSPLHF.

This clonotype was seen repeatedly, ten times or more. The V and J genes are TRBV9 and TRBJ2-3; perhaps TRBD2 as D (5 bases). This CDR3 is 13 amino acids long. Trimming removed 0 bases from V and 5 bases from J, with 7 bases in between. Germline CDR1 is SGDLS and CDR2 is YYNGEE. The CDR3 nucleotides read TGTGCCAGCAGCGTAGGTGCGGGAGATACGCAGTATTTT. Translation gives CASSVGAGDTQYF.

V is TRBV20-1 and J is TRBJ2-4; possible D gene TRBD2, 5 bases. Looked up from germline, CDR1 is DFQATT and CDR2 is SNEGSKA (reference sequence). Trimming cost V 2 bases and J 13 bases, with 15 bases left between them. The CDR3 extends over 12 amino acids. This chain's CDR3 is CSARSLAQEQYF. The CDR3 coding sequence is TGCAGTGCTAGATCCCTAGCCCAAGAGCAGTACTTC.

The V gene is TRBV6-2 or TRBV6-3, the J gene TRBJ2-3; TRBD2 matches 9 bases. Looked up from germline, CDR1 is MNHEY and CDR2 is SVGEGT. V trimming: 0 bases; J trimming: 4 bases; junction bases outside the gene matches: 11. The CDR3 covers 18 residues. In DNA, the CDR3 is TGTGCCAGCAGTTACTCTCCAGGGGCGGGGGGGCCCCCAGATACGCAGTATTTT. Encoded protein: CASSYSPGAGGPPDTQYF.